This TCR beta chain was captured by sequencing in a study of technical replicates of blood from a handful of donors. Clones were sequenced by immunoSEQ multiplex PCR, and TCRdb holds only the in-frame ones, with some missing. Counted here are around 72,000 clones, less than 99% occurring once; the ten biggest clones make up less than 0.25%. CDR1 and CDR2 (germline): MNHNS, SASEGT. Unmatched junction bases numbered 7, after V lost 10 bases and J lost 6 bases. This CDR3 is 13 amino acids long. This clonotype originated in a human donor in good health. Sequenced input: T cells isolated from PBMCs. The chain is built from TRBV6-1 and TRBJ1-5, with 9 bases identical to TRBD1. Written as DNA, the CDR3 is TGTGCCACCCTGGGACAGGGAAGTCAGCCCCAGCATTTT. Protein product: CATLGQGSQPQHF.